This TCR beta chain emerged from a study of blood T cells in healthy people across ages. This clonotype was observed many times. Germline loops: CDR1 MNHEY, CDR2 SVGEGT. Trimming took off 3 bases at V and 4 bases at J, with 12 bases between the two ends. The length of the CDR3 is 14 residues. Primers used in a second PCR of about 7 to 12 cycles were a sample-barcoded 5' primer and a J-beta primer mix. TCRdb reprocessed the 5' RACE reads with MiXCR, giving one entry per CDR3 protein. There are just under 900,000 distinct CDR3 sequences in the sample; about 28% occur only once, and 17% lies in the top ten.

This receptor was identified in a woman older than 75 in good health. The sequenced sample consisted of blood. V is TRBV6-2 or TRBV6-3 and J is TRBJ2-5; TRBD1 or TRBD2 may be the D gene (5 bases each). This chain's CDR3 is CASSYQGRRETQYF. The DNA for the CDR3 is TGTGCCAGCAGTTATCAGGGACGGAGAGAGACCCAGTACTTC.